Below, 29 T cell receptor beta chains from the same sample are listed, as sequenced in a study of human T cells and chemical hapten exposure. TCRdb fed the RACE reads into MiXCR, producing one record per CDR3 protein. The table shows around 150,000 distinct CDR3 sequences, with around 30% occurring only once. Time point: patch test 3, about 24 weeks after DPC sensitization. Treatment defined: therapeutic diphenylcyclopropenone sensitization with weekly scalp DPC. The starting material was whole blood, obtained in connection with sensitization to the hapten diphenylcyclopropenone (DPC). The receptors were sampled from a woman younger than 35 with alopecia areata. Some clones in this sample may be carry-over from other donors' samples.

The chain has TRBV4-2 and TRBJ2-2; 7 bases agree with TRBD1. The CDR3 has 17 amino acids. V lost 2 bases, J lost 2 bases, and 8 bases stayed unmatched. From germline, CDR1 is LGHNA and CDR2 YNFKEQ. The CDR3 sequence is CASSQRPGQVNTGELFF. CDR3 nucleotides: TGTGCCAGCAGCCAACGCCCCGGACAGGTTAACACCGGGGAGCTGTTTTTT.

This chain links TRBV7-6 with TRBJ2-7, with TRBD1 matching over 11 bases. The germline V gene encodes CDR1 SGHVS and CDR2 FNYEAQ. Trimming cost V 5 bases and J 10 bases; bases outside gene matches: 4. The CDR3 runs to 12 residues. CDR3 residues: CASSPRTGGQYF. CDR3 coding DNA: TGTGCCAGCAGCCCTAGGACAGGGGGCCAGTACTTC.

This clonotype was observed a few times. The CDR3 DNA reads TGTGCCAGCACCCTCCCGACGGATACGCAGTATTTT. Its protein product is CASTLPTDTQYF. The chain employs TRBV6-2 or TRBV6-3 and TRBJ2-3, with D unclear. The V and J ends lost 7 bases and 6 bases respectively, with 11 bases between them. Germline loops: CDR1 MNHEY, CDR2 SVGEGT. This CDR3 has 12 amino acids.

This chain connects TRBV20-1 to TRBJ2-1; 9 bases fit TRBD2. The V gene's germline CDR1 is DFQATT and CDR2 SNEGSKA (reference sequence). The V and J ends lost 6 bases and 9 bases, in that order; junction bases with no gene match: 21. The CDR3 extends over 17 amino acids. The CDR3 spells CSAPSSPLAGWDGEQFF. In DNA form, the CDR3 reads TGCAGTGCCCCCTCCTCCCCTCTAGCGGGATGGGACGGTGAGCAGTTCTTC.

Details on this clonotype: A much larger clone differs by one base, so this may be a read error. This sequence joins TRBV29-1 and TRBJ1-2; D unclear. Deletions cut 6 bases from V and 3 bases from J, with 8 bases between. Germline V gene data show CDR1 as SQVTM and CDR2 as ANQGSEA. CDR3 size: 11 residues. CDR3 DNA sequence: TGCAGCGTCCGAATGGACTATGGCTACACCTTC. It is translated as CSVRMDYGYTF.

The chain links TRBV20-1 to TRBJ2-2, with 10 bases lining up with TRBD2. This CDR3 is 18 amino acids long. V trimming: 0 bases; J trimming: 0 bases; junction bases outside the gene matches: 7. From germline, CDR1 is DFQATT and CDR2 SNEGSKA (reference sequence). The CDR3 nucleotides read TGCAGTGCTAGAGAAGCCCGAACTAGCGGGGCGAACACCGGGGAGCTGTTTTTT. Its protein is CSAREARTSGANTGELFF.

This clonotype turned up a few times. The chain recombines TRBV5-1 with TRBJ2-2; 8 bases are shared with TRBD1. This CDR3 comprises 17 residues. CDR1 is SGHRS and CDR2 is YFSETQ in the germline V gene. After removal of 2 bases from V and 2 bases from J, the junction contained 8 bases not matched to a gene. Here the CDR3 reads CASSFRQGRFNTGELFF. The DNA of the CDR3 is TGCGCCAGCAGCTTCCGACAGGGGCGCTTTAACACCGGGGAGCTGTTTTTT.

The genes are TRBV30 and TRBJ1-2; D is possibly TRBD1 (5 bases). The CDR3 is 12 amino acids. Germline V gene lookup returns CDR1 GTSNPN and CDR2 SVGIG (reference sequence). V lost 5 bases and J 2 bases, leaving 9 bases between the germline ends. This CDR3 reads CAWGRENYGYTF. The CDR3 DNA is TGTGCCTGGGGCAGGGAAAACTATGGCTACACCTTC.

J is TRBJ2-1 and V is TRBV5-6; no firm D call. V was clipped by 0 bases and J by 10 bases, with 8 bases between them. The CDR3 contains 12 residues. Germline V lookup: CDR1 SGHDT, CDR2 YYEEEE. The CDR3 DNA sequence: TGTGCCAGCAGCTTGGCGCATGGAGAGCAGTTCTTC. This gives the protein CASSLAHGEQFF.

The chain combines TRBV7-2 with TRBJ1-5; D is unclear. The CDR3 runs 10 residues. Trimming stripped 6 bases from V and 7 bases from J, with 4 bases between. The germline gives CDR1 SGHTA, CDR2 FQGNSA. CDR3 sequence reads: CASRNQPQHF. The CDR3 DNA reads as TGTGCCAGCAGAAACCAGCCCCAGCATTTT.

This clonotype has just a few counts. This chain connects TRBV7-2 to TRBJ2-3, with D unresolved. The CDR3 contains 12 residues. V was clipped by 4 bases and J by 3 bases, with 5 bases between them. CDR1 and CDR2 (germline): SGHTA, FQGNSA. The CDR3 sequence: CASSSVTDTQYF. DNA for the CDR3: TGTGCCAGCAGCTCCGTTACAGATACGCAGTATTTT.

CDR3 nucleotides: TGCAGTGCTAGATTCGGCGACCCGAGGACTACAGATACGCAGTATTTT. Amino acids: CSARFGDPRTTDTQYF. J is TRBJ2-3 and V is TRBV20-1; TRBD2 might be the D (5 bases). Trimming took off 2 bases at V and 3 bases at J, with 18 bases between the two ends. CDR3 length: 16 amino acids. Germline V CDR1 and CDR2: DFQATT, SNEGSKA (reference sequence).

This chain links TRBV29-1 with TRBJ1-2, with no clear D. Germline CDR1 is SQVTM and CDR2 is ANQGSEA. The germline V and J ends were trimmed by 4 bases and 4 bases, with 19 bases remaining between them. The CDR3 runs 15 residues. The CDR3 region has the DNA TGCAGCGTTGGTGAGCCGGTGACCTTCTTCTATGGCTACACCTTC. Amino acids: CSVGEPVTFFYGYTF.

The rearrangement links TRBV29-1 to TRBJ1-2; D ambiguous. Trimming cost V 5 bases and J 1 base, with 11 bases left between them. The germline V gene encodes CDR1 SQVTM and CDR2 ANQGSEA. This CDR3 comprises 13 residues. The CDR3 reads CSVYPDGNYGYTF. DNA for the CDR3: TGCAGCGTTTACCCGGACGGTAACTATGGCTACACCTTC.

The J gene is TRBJ2-7, the V gene TRBV4-1; D gene unclear. There are 13 residues in the CDR3. Trimming shortened V by 1 base and J by 2 bases, and 6 bases separated the two germline ends. The V gene's germline CDR1 is MGHRA and CDR2 YSYEKL. The CDR3 region is CASSQGTTYEQYF. In DNA, the CDR3 is TGCGCCAGCAGCCAAGGGACCACCTACGAGCAGTACTTC.

The chain links TRBV7-2 to TRBJ2-1; D is ambiguous. Germline-derived CDR1 and CDR2 are SGHTA and FQGNSA. The CDR3 runs 13 residues. Between the trimmed V and J ends, which lost 0 bases and 8 bases, there was a span of 8 bases. The CDR3 nucleotides are TGTGCCAGCAGCTTAGCGCCCCAGGATGAGCAGTTCTTC. This encodes CASSLAPQDEQFF.

The chain carries TRBV5-1 and TRBJ2-1, with D possibly matching TRBD1 (6 bases). This CDR3 spans 16 amino acids. CDR1 and CDR2 (germline): SGHRS, YFSETQ. The ends were cut back, 3 bases at V and 3 bases at J, with 16 bases in the middle. CDR3 loop: CASSSTLGALYNEQFF. As DNA, the CDR3 is TGCGCCAGCAGCTCTACTTTGGGGGCCCTCTACAATGAGCAGTTCTTC.

V and J are TRBV6-2 or TRBV6-3 and TRBJ2-1; D is undetermined. The CDR3 extends over 13 amino acids. Trimming took off 4 bases at V and 4 bases at J, with 8 bases between the two ends. Germline V lookup: CDR1 MNHEY, CDR2 SVGEGT. CDR3 sequence reads: CASSFDSYNEQFF. For the CDR3, the DNA is TGTGCCAGCAGTTTCGACTCGTACAATGAGCAGTTCTTC.

This clonotype has a handful of counts. CDR3 amino acids: CASSRTLNTEAFF. The DNA of the CDR3 is TGCGCCAGCAGCCGCACCTTGAACACTGAAGCTTTCTTT. The rearrangement links TRBV5-1 to TRBJ1-1; D uncertain. V lost 4 bases to trimming and J lost 0 bases, with 7 bases between them. Germline values: CDR1 SGHRS, CDR2 YFSETQ. The length of the CDR3 is 13 residues.

This clonotype was counted a few times. The genes are TRBV5-1 and TRBJ2-7; D ambiguous. Trimming left V 1 base short and J 1 base short, with 9 bases between. Germline loops: CDR1 SGHRS, CDR2 YFSETQ. The CDR3 sequence is 14 residues long. In DNA, the CDR3 is TGCGCCAGCAGCTTGATCGGGTTGTCCTACGAGCAGTACTTC. It encodes CASSLIGLSYEQYF.

A note on this clonotype: A junction end diverges from the germline sequence, so it may reflect a read error. V usage is TRBV27 and J usage is TRBJ2-3; 8 bases align to TRBD1. The CDR3 covers 16 residues. CDR1 and CDR2 from the germline V gene are MNHEY and SMNVEV (reference sequence). The CDR3 here is CAGSQSGGGGTDTQYF. The CDR3 coding sequence is TGTGCCGGCAGCCAATCAGGGGGCGGTGGGACAGATACGCAGTATTTT.

The chain links TRBV19 to TRBJ2-1, with TRBD2 matching 7 bases. J lost 8 bases, V lost 6 bases, and 10 bases had no gene match. The CDR3 is made up of 14 amino acids. CDR1 and CDR2 (germline): LNHDA, SQIVND (reference sequence). CDR3 in DNA: TGTGCCAGTAGAGTCGCGGGAGAGGTAGATGAGCAGTTCTTC. Its translation is CASRVAGEVDEQFF.

This clonotype occurred a few times. The chain is built from TRBV7-9 and TRBJ2-5, with D hard to call. This CDR3 has 13 residues. The ends were cut back, 6 bases at V and 3 bases at J, with 11 bases in the middle. Germline-derived CDR1 and CDR2 are SEHNR and FQNEAQ (reference sequence). The CDR3 region is CASSPTRKETQYF. The CDR3 region has the DNA TGTGCCAGCAGTCCTACCCGGAAAGAGACCCAGTACTTC.

This clonotype was counted a few times. The chain recombines TRBV4-2 with TRBJ1-1, with unresolved D. The ends were cut back, 0 bases at V and 6 bases at J, with 5 bases in the middle. The CDR3 sequence is 12 residues long. CDR1 LGHNA and CDR2 YNFKEQ come from the germline V gene. The CDR3: CASSQEPPEAFF. The DNA of the CDR3 is TGTGCCAGCAGCCAAGAGCCGCCTGAAGCTTTCTTT.

This clonotype was seen many times. The CDR3 nucleotides are TGTGCCAGCCGGACCTTGGACGAGCAGTACTTC. It specifies CASRTLDEQYF. The rearrangement joins TRBV27 to TRBJ2-7; no clear D gene. Germline lookup yields CDR1 MNHEY and CDR2 SMNVEV (reference sequence). The CDR3 loop spans 11 amino acids. V was trimmed by 8 bases and J by 5 bases, leaving 10 bases between them.

This clonotype has just a few counts. J is TRBJ2-1 and V is TRBV28, with 14 bases lining up with TRBD2. Germline CDR1 MDHEN, CDR2 SYDVKM. This CDR3 comprises 16 residues. V gave up 5 bases and J gave up 5 bases; unmatched junction bases: 5. The CDR3 region is CASSRTSGGFHNEQFF. CDR3 DNA: TGTGCCAGCAGTAGGACTAGCGGGGGGTTTCACAATGAGCAGTTCTTC.

The V call is TRBV18, the J call TRBJ2-5, with 9 bases identical to TRBD2. Per the germline V gene, CDR1 is KGHSH and CDR2 is LQKENI. With V trimmed by 3 bases and J by 5 bases, 13 bases remained unmatched. The CDR3 runs to 17 residues. The chain's CDR3 is CASSPLRTSEPWETQYF. Here the CDR3 DNA reads TGTGCCAGCTCACCGCTCAGGACTAGCGAGCCCTGGGAGACCCAGTACTTC.

The chain recombines TRBV7-9 with TRBJ1-1, with a tentative D call TRBD1 (5 bases). The V end was cut by 0 bases, the J end by 1 base, with 12 bases between. This CDR3 contains 16 residues. CDR1 is SEHNR, CDR2 FQNEAQ, per germline (reference sequence). CDR3 residues: CASSLAGLGPNTEAFF. The CDR3 nucleotides are TGTGCCAGCAGCTTAGCGGGGCTAGGACCGAACACTGAAGCTTTCTTT.

The chain joins TRBV27 to TRBJ2-2; 10 positions match TRBD1. The CDR3 totals 16 residues. The V segment lost 5 bases and the J segment 5 bases; nucleotides outside the gene matches: 8. Germline V CDR1 and CDR2: MNHEY, SMNVEV (reference sequence). The chain's CDR3 is CASSHTPGQGTGELFF. The DNA for the CDR3 is TGTGCCAGCAGTCACACACCGGGACAGGGGACCGGGGAGCTGTTTTTT.